These 28 T cell receptor beta chains were all obtained from the same sample, sequenced in a study of shared clonotypes between healthy human individuals. TCRdb's copy holds only in-frame clones and misses some; the assay was immunoSEQ multiplex PCR. The data show about 2.1 million clones, roughly 93% seen once. Selected positively for CCR7 and CD45RO-negative, naive CD8 cells excluded terminally differentiated effector memory CD45RA+ cells. Sequencing was carried out using naive CD8+ T cells from PBMCs. Receptors originate from a young man in good health. Some clones in this sample may be carry-over from other donors' samples.

This chain uses TRBV2 with TRBJ2-1; TRBD2 is a possible D gene (5 bases). The CDR3 length is 15 residues. The V gene's germline CDR1 is SNHLY and CDR2 FYNNEI. The V end lost 5 bases, the J end lost 0 bases, and 11 bases lay between the germline ends. CDR3 DNA sequence: TGTGCCAGCAGTTCGGGATCGAGCTCCTACAATGAGCAGTTCTTC. It codes for CASSSGSSSYNEQFF.

A single count supports this clone. The chain uses TRBV6-5 and TRBJ1-3; D remains unclear. The CDR3 spans 14 residues. V was cut by 2 bases and J by 8 bases, with 13 bases left in between. Germline V lookup: CDR1 MNHEY, CDR2 SVGAGI. The chain's CDR3 is CASSYGSGFDTIYF. The DNA of the CDR3 is TGTGCCAGCAGTTACGGCTCGGGGTTTGACACCATATATTTT.

This chain links TRBV7-8 with TRBJ2-7; 10 bases are a match to TRBD1. The germline V gene has CDR1 SGHVS and CDR2 FQNEAQ. Losses at the gene ends were 8 bases for V and 3 bases for J; bases not matched to a gene: 4. The CDR3 consists of 13 residues. The CDR3 spells CASGGQGIYEQYF. The CDR3 DNA sequence: TGTGCCAGCGGGGGACAGGGGATCTACGAGCAGTACTTC.

V usage is TRBV28 and J usage is TRBJ1-5, with TRBD1 as a possible D gene (5 bases). The CDR3 contains 15 residues. The germline V gene encodes CDR1 MDHEN and CDR2 SYDVKM. V gave up 6 bases and J gave up 6 bases, with 18 bases separating them. The CDR3, as DNA: TGTGCCAGCAGCTTGGAATTGGGGACGCGTCAGCCCCAGCATTTT. It specifies CASSLELGTRQPQHF.

The chain employs TRBV6-1 and TRBJ1-2; D unclear. V was shortened by 4 bases and J by 4 bases, with 10 bases between the two germline ends. This CDR3 has 13 amino acids. The germline gives CDR1 MNHNS, CDR2 SASEGT. The CDR3 sequence is CASSVRLGYGYTF. The DNA of the CDR3 is TGTGCCAGCAGTGTCAGGTTGGGCTATGGCTACACCTTC.

The chain employs TRBV7-9 and TRBJ1-4, with D unclear. The germline V gene has CDR1 SEHNR and CDR2 FQNEAQ (reference sequence). The CDR3 extends over 15 amino acids. Trimming pared 5 bases from V and 0 bases from J, leaving 10 bases between. The CDR3: CASSLKAATNEKLFF. The CDR3 DNA follows: TGTGCCAGCAGCCTAAAGGCGGCAACTAATGAAAAACTGTTTTTT. The variable domain in full, completed from reference TRBV7-9 and TRBJ1-4, reads DTGVSQNPRHKITKRGQNVTFRCDPISEHNRLYWYRQTLGQGPEFLTYFQNEAQLEKSRLLSDRFSAERPKGSFSTLEIQRTEQGDSAMYLCASSLKAATNEKLFFGSGTQLSVL.

In this sample, this clone turned up once. For the CDR3, the DNA is TGTGCCTGGAGTCTCAAAGTTGTCTCCTACGAGCAGTACTTC. Its translation: CAWSLKVVSYEQYF. The rearrangement links TRBV30 to TRBJ2-7; unclear D gene. Germline CDR1 reads GTSNPN; CDR2 reads SVGIG (reference sequence). This CDR3 region has 14 residues. V shed 2 bases and J shed 0 bases, with 11 bases lying between them.

The chain has TRBV6-5 and TRBJ2-1; D is ambiguous. The V end lost 0 bases, the J end lost 9 bases, and 9 bases lay between the germline ends. The CDR3 length is 13 residues. CDR1 is MNHEY, CDR2 SVGAGI, per germline. CDR3 bases: TGTGCCAGCAGTTACTCGGGTGTCCGTGAGCAGTTCTTC. It yields the protein CASSYSGVREQFF.

The chain uses TRBV29-1 and TRBJ2-7; D call uncertain. Between the trimmed V and J ends, which lost 4 bases and 1 base, there was a span of 8 bases. Germline lookup yields CDR1 SQVTM and CDR2 ANQGSEA. This CDR3 contains 12 residues. CDR3 sequence: CSVAGHSYEQYF. As DNA, the CDR3 is TGCAGCGTTGCGGGCCATTCCTACGAGCAGTACTTC.

This chain joins TRBV6-1 and TRBJ2-2, with 7 positions matching TRBD2. The CDR3 length is 16 residues. The germline gives CDR1 MNHNS, CDR2 SASEGT. The V and J ends lost 1 base and 5 bases, in that order; junction bases with no gene match: 7. The CDR3 sequence is CASSEGLAAETGELFF. CDR3 coding DNA: TGTGCCAGCAGTGAAGGGCTAGCGGCAGAAACCGGGGAGCTGTTTTTT.

The rearrangement uses TRBV28 and TRBJ2-7; D is possibly TRBD1 or TRBD2 (5 bases each). This CDR3 spans 19 amino acids. Germline CDR1 MDHEN, CDR2 SYDVKM. The V end was cut by 3 bases, the J end by 0 bases, with 24 bases between. The CDR3, as DNA: TGTGCCAGCAGTTTGATAGGGACGGACGGTTTGATGAGCTCCTACGAGCAGTACTTC. It codes for CASSLIGTDGLMSSYEQYF. The complete variable domain, with remaining parts taken from reference TRBV28 and TRBJ2-7, reads DVKVTQSSRYLVKRTGEKVFLECVQDMDHENMFWYRQDPGLGLRLIYFSYDVKMKEKGDIPEGYSVSREKKERFSLILESASTNQTSMYLCASSLIGTDGLMSSYEQYFGPGTRLTVT.

The chain has TRBV7-9 and TRBJ1-2; D is uncertain. The CDR3 is made up of 14 amino acids. Per germline, CDR1 SEHNR and CDR2 FQNEAQ (reference sequence). V shed 5 bases and J shed 2 bases, with 12 bases lying between them. CDR3 sequence reads: CASSLSDGNYGYTF. Here the CDR3 DNA reads TGTGCCAGCAGCCTCTCGGACGGCAACTATGGCTACACCTTC.

The chain carries TRBV28 and TRBJ2-3; D tentatively fits TRBD1 or TRBD2 (6 bases each). The V gene lost 6 bases and the J gene lost 8 bases, with 24 bases spanning the gap. This CDR3 is built from 16 residues. The germline V gene encodes CDR1 MDHEN and CDR2 SYDVKM. The DNA for the CDR3 is TGTGCCAGCAGCCCCTTTATTGGGGGGCCAGTCGGTACGCAGTATTTT. Encoded protein: CASSPFIGGPVGTQYF. The full variable domain, in which reference TRBV28 and TRBJ2-3 provide the parts outside the CDR3, is DVKVTQSSRYLVKRTGEKVFLECVQDMDHENMFWYRQDPGLGLRLIYFSYDVKMKEKGDIPEGYSVSREKKERFSLILESASTNQTSMYLCASSPFIGGPVGTQYFGPGTRLTVL.

The rearrangement links TRBV11-2 to TRBJ2-2; D remains unclear. This CDR3 has 17 residues. With 0 bases removed from V and 5 bases from J, the gap between germline ends came to 16 bases. CDR1 is SGHAT, CDR2 FQNNGV, per germline. The CDR3 bases are TGTGCCAGCAGCTTAGATCCGTCCAAAGAGTTTACCGGGGAGCTGTTTTTT. Protein: CASSLDPSKEFTGELFF. Using reference TRBV11-2 and TRBJ2-2 for the parts outside the CDR3, the full variable domain is EAGVAQSPRYKIIEKRQSVAFWCNPISGHATLYWYQQILGQGPKLLIQFQNNGVVDDSQLPKDRFSAERLKGVDSTLKIQPAKLEDSAVYLCASSLDPSKEFTGELFFGEGSRLTVL.

CDR3 amino acids: CASSFLRQGAHQPQHF. CDR3 nucleotides: TGTGCCAGCAGTTTTTTACGGCAGGGAGCTCATCAGCCCCAGCATTTT. This chain joins TRBV28 and TRBJ1-5, with a possible D match to TRBD1 (5 bases). V was pared by 3 bases and J by 5 bases, with 17 bases between. Germline V CDR1 and CDR2: MDHEN, SYDVKM. The CDR3 has 16 amino acids.

J is TRBJ2-7 and V is TRBV13; no reliable D call. Germline V gene data show CDR1 as PRHDT and CDR2 as FYEKMQ (reference sequence). With 5 bases removed from V and 3 bases from J, the gap between germline ends came to 11 bases. The CDR3 spans 13 residues. Here the CDR3 reads CASSHSESYEQYF. CDR3 sequence (DNA): TGTGCCAGCAGCCACTCTGAGAGCTACGAGCAGTACTTC. The full variable domain, completed using reference TRBV13 and TRBJ2-7, is AAGVIQSPRHLIKEKRETATLKCYPIPRHDTVYWYQQGPGQDPQFLISFYEKMQSDKGSIPDRFSAQQFSDYHSELNMSSLELGDSALYFCASSHSESYEQYFGPGTRLTVT.

This clone was found a few times. In the same sample, other DNA sequences code for this CDR3. This chain links TRBV9 with TRBJ2-5; no firm D call. The CDR3 is 12 residues long. Trimming took off 4 bases at V and 0 bases at J, with 4 bases between the two ends. Germline CDR1 reads SGDLS; CDR2 reads YYNGEE. This CDR3 reads CASSPNQETQYF. The CDR3 DNA sequence: TGTGCCAGCAGCCCGAACCAAGAGACCCAGTACTTC.

The gene calls are TRBV13 and TRBJ2-5; TRBD2 aligns across 11 bases. Germline assignment: CDR1 PRHDT and CDR2 FYEKMQ (reference sequence). V trimming: 0 bases; J trimming: 2 bases; junction bases outside the gene matches: 8. The CDR3 contains 18 residues. The CDR3 region is CASSLGWSASGRQETQYF. For the CDR3, the DNA is TGTGCCAGCAGCTTAGGGTGGTCGGCTAGCGGGAGGCAAGAGACCCAGTACTTC. Full variable domain (rest looked up from reference TRBV13 and TRBJ2-5): AAGVIQSPRHLIKEKRETATLKCYPIPRHDTVYWYQQGPGQDPQFLISFYEKMQSDKGSIPDRFSAQQFSDYHSELNMSSLELGDSALYFCASSLGWSASGRQETQYFGPGTRLLVL.

This chain joins TRBV28 and TRBJ1-4; 9 nucleotides match TRBD1. Trimming at V came to 3 bases and at J to 3 bases, leaving 5 bases not matched to a gene. The germline V gene has CDR1 MDHEN and CDR2 SYDVKM. This CDR3 is 16 amino acids long. The CDR3 DNA reads as TGTGCCAGCAGTTTCACCCGGGACAGGGCTAATGAAAAACTGTTTTTT. Protein sequence: CASSFTRDRANEKLFF.

This clone occurred once. The chain recombines TRBV9 with TRBJ2-1; D call uncertain. Trimming stripped 4 bases from V and 4 bases from J, with 9 bases between. The CDR3 has 13 residues. Looked up from germline, CDR1 is SGDLS and CDR2 is YYNGEE. The CDR3 is CASSRPAYNEQFF. Here the CDR3 DNA reads TGTGCCAGCAGCCGTCCCGCTTACAATGAGCAGTTCTTC.

The chain links TRBV7-9 to TRBJ2-2; 13 bases map to TRBD2. V was clipped by 5 bases and J by 5 bases; unmatched bases: 8. The CDR3 runs to 17 residues. CDR1 is SEHNR, CDR2 FQNEAQ, per germline (reference sequence). CDR3 amino acids: CASSTGLAGVWTGELFF. The DNA for the CDR3 is TGTGCCAGCAGCACCGGACTAGCGGGAGTGTGGACCGGGGAGCTGTTTTTT. The variable domain in full, completed from reference TRBV7-9 and TRBJ2-2, reads DTGVSQNPRHKITKRGQNVTFRCDPISEHNRLYWYRQTLGQGPEFLTYFQNEAQLEKSRLLSDRFSAERPKGSFSTLEIQRTEQGDSAMYLCASSTGLAGVWTGELFFGEGSRLTVL.

This rearrangement joins TRBV27 to TRBJ2-7; 8 nucleotides align to TRBD2. V gave up 5 bases and J gave up 6 bases; unmatched junction bases: 6. The CDR3 is 13 amino acids. CDR1 is MNHEY, CDR2 SMNVEV, per germline (reference sequence). The CDR3 nucleotides are TGTGCCAGCAGTCGGCGGGGGGAGTTCGAGCAGTACTTC. Its protein is CASSRRGEFEQYF.

The chain employs TRBV5-1 and TRBJ2-1; 8 bases align to TRBD2. The CDR3 contains 15 residues. The germline gives CDR1 SGHRS, CDR2 YFSETQ. With V trimmed by 5 bases and J by 7 bases, 11 bases remained unmatched. Here the CDR3 DNA reads TGCGCCAGCAGGGGCGGGCGGGAGGCCTGGAATGAGCAGTTCTTC. It translates to CASRGGREAWNEQFF. The entire variable domain, with the rest obtained from reference TRBV5-1 and TRBJ2-1, is as follows: KAGVTQTPRYLIKTRGQQVTLSCSPISGHRSVSWYQQTPGQGLQFLFEYFSETQRNKGNFPGRFSGRQFSNSRSEMNVSTLELGDSALYLCASRGGREAWNEQFFGPGTRLTVL.

V and J are TRBV18 and TRBJ2-1; D is possibly TRBD1 or TRBD2 (5 bases each). V lost 3 bases to trimming and J lost 1 base, with 10 bases between them. This CDR3 comprises 15 residues. Germline-derived CDR1 and CDR2 are KGHSH and LQKENI. The CDR3 bases are TGTGCCAGCTCACCTCAGGGAGTATCCTACAATGAGCAGTTCTTC. It is translated as CASSPQGVSYNEQFF.

With respect to this clone: This specimen includes other DNA sequences encoding the same CDR3. CDR3 amino acids: CASSLSRGNTEAFF. The DNA of the CDR3 is TGTGCCAGCAGTTTGAGCAGGGGGAACACTGAAGCTTTCTTT. The gene calls are TRBV28 and TRBJ1-1; maybe TRBD1 (6 bases). V was cut by 3 bases and J by 1 base, with 9 bases left in between. This CDR3 region has 14 residues. Germline V lookup: CDR1 MDHEN, CDR2 SYDVKM.

The gene calls are TRBV6-6 and TRBJ2-7; D uncertain. Germline V gives CDR1 MNHNY, CDR2 SVGAGI (reference sequence). V gave up 2 bases and J gave up 7 bases, with 9 bases separating them. CDR3 length: 12 amino acids. The CDR3 sequence: CASSYGFGEQYF. The CDR3 DNA is TGTGCCAGCAGTTACGGGTTTGGGGAGCAGTACTTC.

With respect to this clone: The sample holds other DNA sequences that translate to the same CDR3. V is TRBV27 and J is TRBJ2-2; D perhaps matches TRBD2 (5 bases). V gave up 3 bases and J gave up 5 bases, with 13 bases separating them. CDR1 is MNHEY, CDR2 SMNVEV, per germline (reference sequence). The CDR3 has 15 amino acids. CDR3 amino acids: CASSLGTGGTGELFF. The CDR3 DNA sequence: TGTGCCAGCAGTTTGGGAACCGGAGGAACCGGGGAGCTGTTTTTT.

This clone was counted between two and nine times. Other DNA sequences within the sample encode an identical CDR3. V and J are TRBV19 and TRBJ2-7; D gene unclear. CDR3 length equals 12 residues. Germline V gives CDR1 LNHDA, CDR2 SQIVND (reference sequence). V lost 3 bases and J 2 bases, leaving 5 bases between the germline ends. The CDR3 bases are TGTGCCAGTAGTATCGGCCCCTACGAGCAGTACTTC. Translating gives CASSIGPYEQYF.